The T cell receptor beta chain described here comes from a study of blood T cell repertoires in COVID-19. The CDR3 has 15 residues. Germline CDR1 and CDR2: SGHRS and YFSETQ. Trimming cost V 2 bases and J 3 bases; bases outside gene matches: 1. Repertoires were generated with immunoSEQ multiplex PCR, while TCRdb's copy carries only in-frame clones and drops some. The data show 240,000 or so clones, with nearly 90% seen just once and 0.8% held by the top ten. The sequencing sample was made of peripheral blood. The V and J genes are TRBV5-1 and TRBJ2-2; 10 nucleotides match TRBD2. The TCR was taken from a woman in her thirties with acute or convalescent COVID-19. The CDR3 is CASSFGLADTGELFF. CDR3 nucleotide sequence: TGCGCCAGCAGCTTCGGACTAGCGGACACCGGGGAGCTGTTTTTT. Drawing the rest from reference TRBV5-1 and TRBJ2-2, the complete variable domain is KAGVTQTPRYLIKTRGQQVTLSCSPISGHRSVSWYQQTPGQGLQFLFEYFSETQRNKGNFPGRFSGRQFSNSRSEMNVSTLELGDSALYLCASSFGLADTGELFFGEGSRLTVL.